This T cell receptor beta chain derives from a study of T cell changes during pregnancy in multiple sclerosis. Some clones are missing from TCRdb's copy, which holds only in-frame ones; the method was immunoSEQ multiplex PCR. The table shows roughly 100,000 clones, with about 90% occurring only once. V lost 1 base to trimming and J lost 6 bases, with 13 bases between them. The CDR3 totals 14 residues. Germline V lookup: CDR1 SGHRS, CDR2 YFSETQ. The receptor was derived from a female donor with multiple sclerosis, enrolled in a pregnancy study. The chain combines TRBV5-1 with TRBJ1-1, with D tentatively TRBD1 (5 bases). The source material was peripheral blood, sampled before pregnancy. The CDR3 region has the DNA TGCGCCAGCAGCTTGTCGGCAGGGATCGCTGAAGCTTTCTTT. Amino acids: CASSLSAGIAEAFF.